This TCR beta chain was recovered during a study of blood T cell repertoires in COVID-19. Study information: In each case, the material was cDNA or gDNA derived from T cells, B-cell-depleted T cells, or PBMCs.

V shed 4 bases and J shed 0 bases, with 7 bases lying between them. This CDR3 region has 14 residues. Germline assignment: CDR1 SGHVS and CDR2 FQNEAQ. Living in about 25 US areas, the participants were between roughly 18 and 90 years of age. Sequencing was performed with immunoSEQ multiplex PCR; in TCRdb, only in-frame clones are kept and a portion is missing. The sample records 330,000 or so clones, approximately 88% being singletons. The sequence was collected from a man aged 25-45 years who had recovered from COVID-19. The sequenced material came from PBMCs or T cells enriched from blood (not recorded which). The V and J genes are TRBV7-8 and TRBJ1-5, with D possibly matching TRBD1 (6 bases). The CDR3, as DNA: TGTGCCAGCAGCTCCAGGGGTAGCAATCAGCCCCAGCATTTT. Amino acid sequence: CASSSRGSNQPQHF.